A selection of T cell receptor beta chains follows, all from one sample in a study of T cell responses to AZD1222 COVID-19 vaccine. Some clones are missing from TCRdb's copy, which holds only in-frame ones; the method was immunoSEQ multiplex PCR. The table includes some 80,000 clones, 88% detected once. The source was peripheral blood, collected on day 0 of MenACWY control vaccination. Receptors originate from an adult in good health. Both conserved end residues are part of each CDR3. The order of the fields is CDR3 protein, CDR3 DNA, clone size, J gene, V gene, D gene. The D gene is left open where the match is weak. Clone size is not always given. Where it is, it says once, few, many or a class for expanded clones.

CASSIASGNQPQHF,TGTGCCAGTAGTATAGCGTCAGGCAATCAGCCCCAGCATTTT,NA,TRBJ1-5,TRBV19,NA
CASSLAEPLHF,TGTGCCAGCAGCTTGGCCGAACCCCTCCACTTT,NA,TRBJ1-6,TRBV5-8,NA
CASSGGSNEQYF,TGTGCCAGCAGCGGGGGTAGCAACGAGCAGTACTTC,NA,TRBJ2-7,TRBV9,NA
CASSVAIQDTGELFF,TGTGCCAGCAGCGTAGCTATTCAGGACACCGGGGAGCTGTTTTTT,NA,TRBJ2-2,TRBV9,NA
CAIRETGAVADTQYF,TGTGCCATCAGGGAGACAGGGGCGGTCGCAGATACGCAGTATTTT,NA,TRBJ2-3,TRBV10-3,TRBD1
CASSQRDRENGYTF,TGTGCCAGCAGCCAAAGGGACAGGGAAAACGGCTACACCTTC,NA,TRBJ1-2,TRBV3-1/TRBV3-2,TRBD1
CASSQVVGGSNQPQHF,TGCGCCAGCAGCCAAGTAGTAGGGGGCAGCAATCAGCCCCAGCATTTT,NA,TRBJ1-5,TRBV4-1,TRBD1
CASSLVGGASSYEQYF,TGTGCCAGCAGCTTAGTCGGGGGGGCCTCCTCCTACGAGCAGTACTTC,NA,TRBJ2-7,TRBV11-2,TRBD2
CAWSWMTYEQYF,TGTGCCTGGAGTTGGATGACCTACGAGCAGTACTTC,NA,TRBJ2-7,TRBV30,NA
CASSLGAADNEQFF,TGCGCCAGCAGCTTGGGGGCCGCCGACAATGAGCAGTTCTTC,few,TRBJ2-1,TRBV5-1,NA
CASSQTGTGNTEAFF,TGTGCCAGTAGTCAGACCGGGACAGGGAACACTGAAGCTTTCTTT,NA,TRBJ1-1,TRBV19,TRBD1
CASSISSTGSGNTIYF,TGTGCCAGTAGTATATCTTCGACAGGGAGTGGAAACACCATATATTTT,NA,TRBJ1-3,TRBV19,TRBD1
CASSPSLQNEKLFF,TGTGCCAGCTCACCGAGTTTGCAAAATGAAAAACTGTTTTTT,NA,TRBJ1-4,TRBV18,NA
CASSLAGMSSYNSPLHF,TGCGCCAGCAGCTTGGCAGGAATGAGCTCCTATAATTCACCCCTCCACTTT,NA,TRBJ1-6,TRBV5-1,NA
CASSQGTGGSDTQYF,TGTGCCAGCAGCCAAGGAACAGGGGGATCAGATACGCAGTATTTT,NA,TRBJ2-3,TRBV4-2,TRBD1
CASSEYWGADNSPLHF,TGTGCCAGCAGTGAATATTGGGGGGCTGATAATTCACCCCTCCACTTT,NA,TRBJ1-6,TRBV25-1,NA
CASSYSGTSGNEQFF,TGTGCCAGCTCGTACTCCGGGACTAGCGGCAATGAGCAGTTCTTC,NA,TRBJ2-1,TRBV18,TRBD2
CASSKRGGPYEQYF,TGTGCCAGCAGCAAGCGGGGGGGTCCCTACGAGCAGTACTTC,once,TRBJ2-7,TRBV7-2,TRBD2
CASSILPDRVSNQPQHF,TGTGCCAGTAGTATTCTCCCCGACAGGGTGAGCAATCAGCCCCAGCATTTT,NA,TRBJ1-5,TRBV19,TRBD1
CASSQDRAHEQFF,TGCGCCAGCAGCCAAGACAGGGCCCATGAGCAGTTCTTC,NA,TRBJ2-1,TRBV4-3,NA
CSVERGRSYNEQFF,TGCAGCGTTGAAAGGGGCCGCTCCTACAATGAGCAGTTCTTC,few,TRBJ2-1,TRBV29-1,NA
CASSLGGGGQETQYF,TGTGCCAGCAGCTTAGGGGGAGGGGGGCAAGAGACCCAGTACTTC,NA,TRBJ2-5,TRBV7-2,NA
CATSRAAGLGDTQYF,TGTGCCACCAGCAGAGCGGCAGGGCTTGGAGATACGCAGTATTTT,NA,TRBJ2-3,TRBV15,NA
CATSRDRGETQYF,TGTGCCACCAGCAGAGACAGAGGCGAGACCCAGTACTTC,NA,TRBJ2-5,TRBV15,NA
CAALGGGNSGYTF,TGTGCCGCCCTCGGGGGGGGAAACTCTGGCTACACCTTC,NA,TRBJ1-2,TRBV6-5,NA
CASMGLAGYNEQFF,TGTGCCAGCATGGGACTAGCGGGGTACAATGAGCAGTTCTTC,NA,TRBJ2-1,TRBV6-5,TRBD2
CASSTGTENTEAFF,TGTGCCAGCAGCACAGGGACGGAGAACACTGAAGCTTTCTTT,NA,TRBJ1-1,TRBV21-1,NA
CASSPPGQGGVGYTF,TGTGCCAGCAGCCCCCCGGGACAGGGGGGTGTGGGCTACACCTTC,NA,TRBJ1-2,TRBV5-6,TRBD1
CASSLPGGSEAFF,TGTGCCAGCAGCCTACCGGGGGGAAGTGAAGCTTTCTTT,NA,TRBJ1-1,TRBV7-8,NA
CASSSSGAFYGYTF,TGTGCCAGCAGCTCCTCAGGGGCGTTCTATGGCTACACCTTC,few,TRBJ1-2,TRBV7-9,NA
CASSPLGSGELFF,TGTGCCAGCAGCCCCCTAGGGTCCGGGGAGCTGTTTTTT,NA,TRBJ2-2,TRBV7-8,NA
CASSGQGRGADNSPLHF,TGTGCCAGTAGTGGCCAGGGTCGAGGGGCGGATAATTCACCCCTCCACTTT,NA,TRBJ1-6,TRBV19,NA
CASGTRGTDTQYF,TGTGCCAGCGGGACTAGAGGCACAGATACGCAGTATTTT,NA,TRBJ2-3,TRBV21-1,NA
CAISEGQGRNYGYTF,TGTGCCATCAGTGAGGGACAGGGGCGGAACTATGGCTACACCTTC,NA,TRBJ1-2,TRBV10-3,TRBD1
CASTRALSYEQYF,TGTGCCAGCACCAGGGCCCTCTCCTACGAGCAGTACTTC,NA,TRBJ2-7,TRBV6-5,NA
CASSLGQYNEQFF,TGTGCCAGCAGCTTGGGGCAATACAATGAGCAGTTCTTC,NA,TRBJ2-1,TRBV5-4,NA
CASSQRGDQPQHF,TGCGCCAGCAGCCAAAGGGGGGATCAGCCCCAGCATTTT,NA,TRBJ1-5,TRBV4-3,NA
CASSLLAGVDEQFF,TGTGCCAGCAGCCTACTAGCGGGGGTGGATGAGCAGTTCTTC,NA,TRBJ2-1,TRBV7-9,TRBD2
CASNFLGVSGYTF,TGTGCCAGTAACTTTTTGGGGGTTAGTGGCTACACCTTC,NA,TRBJ1-2,TRBV19,NA
CASSIGGNNQPQHF,TGTGCCAGTAGTATCGGAGGGAACAATCAGCCCCAGCATTTT,NA,TRBJ1-5,TRBV19,NA
CASSLETGSGNTIYF,TGTGCCAGCTCGTTGGAGACCGGCTCTGGAAACACCATATATTTT,NA,TRBJ1-3,TRBV18,NA
CASSLAGTGPYEQYF,TGTGCCAGCAGCCTGGCGGGGACAGGCCCCTACGAGCAGTACTTC,NA,TRBJ2-7,TRBV5-5,TRBD1